A single sample gave rise to the 9 T cell receptor beta chains below, sequenced in a study of siplizumab effects on memory and regulatory T cells (dated by TCRdb to 2018 to 2020). Receptors were amplified or captured by the immunoSEQ multiplex PCR assay. TCRdb carries this immuneACCESS record with in-frame sequences only. Its versions omit some clonotypes, under half of them owing to an unresolved V gene in the studies checked, with the rest unexplained. Across this sample there are fewer than 130,000 clones, with roughly 90% seen only once. The top ten clonotypes cover 1% to 1.5% of the sample. What was sequenced was CD4+ T cells sorted from blood. All receptors derive from a human donor in good health.

The rearrangement links TRBV2 to TRBJ2-1, with TRBD1 matching over 9 bases. The V gene's germline CDR1 is SNHLY and CDR2 FYNNEI. V was clipped by 6 bases and J by 0 bases; unmatched bases: 6. The CDR3 extends over 16 amino acids. The CDR3 sequence: CASRGQGRSSYNEQFF. The CDR3 coding sequence is TGTGCCAGCAGGGGACAGGGTAGGAGCTCCTACAATGAGCAGTTCTTC.

In the case of this clone: One end of the junction is discordant with germline, which a read error may explain. The V gene is TRBV2, the J gene TRBJ2-3; 10 nucleotides match TRBD2. The germline CDR1 and CDR2 sequences are SNHLY and FYNNEI. This CDR3 comprises 15 residues. Here the CDR3 reads CASSGASGGTDTQYF. As DNA, the CDR3 is TGTGCCAGCAGTGGGGCTAGCGGGGGCACCGATACGCAGTATTTT.

The CDR3 loop reads CASSLRQGYIQYF. The CDR3 bases are TGTGCCAGCAGTTTAAGGCAGGGCTACATTCAGTACTTC. The gene calls are TRBV27 and TRBJ2-4; TRBD1 might be the D (5 bases). V was shortened by 2 bases and J by 8 bases, with 10 bases between the two germline ends. This CDR3 is 13 amino acids long. Per the germline V gene, CDR1 is MNHEY and CDR2 is SMNVEV (reference sequence).

The chain combines TRBV6-1 with TRBJ1-5; D gene ambiguous. Germline lookup yields CDR1 MNHNS and CDR2 SASEGT. This CDR3 comprises 13 residues. Trimming pared 4 bases from V and 3 bases from J, leaving 7 bases between. The CDR3 loop is CASSVENNQPQHF. CDR3 nucleotides: TGTGCCAGCAGTGTTGAAAACAATCAGCCCCAGCATTTT.

This clone has only one observation. The chain links TRBV14 to TRBJ2-7; TRBD1 or TRBD2 may be the D gene (6 bases each). V was shortened by 4 bases and J by 4 bases, with 8 bases between the two germline ends. This CDR3 is built from 12 residues. Germline CDR1 SGHDN, CDR2 FVKESK. The CDR3 bases are TGTGCCAGCAGCCCGGGGGCATACGAGCAGTACTTC. Protein product: CASSPGAYEQYF.

V and J are TRBV18 and TRBJ1-5; D gene uncertain. Germline lookup yields CDR1 KGHSH and CDR2 LQKENI. CDR3 length equals 15 residues. V was clipped by 1 base and J by 5 bases, with 12 bases between them. The CDR3 region has the DNA TGTGCCAGCTCACCACAGGGTGGAGCGGATCAGCCCCAGCATTTT. It is translated as CASSPQGGADQPQHF.

This clone was seen a handful of times. V and J are TRBV5-1 and TRBJ2-1; 7 bases are a match to TRBD2. The CDR3 is 16 amino acids. V dropped 2 bases and J dropped 0; count of bases not matched to a gene: 5. Germline V gives CDR1 SGHRS, CDR2 YFSETQ. The CDR3 sequence: CASSLSAGSSYNEQFF. In DNA, the CDR3 is TGCGCCAGCAGCTTATCAGCGGGGAGCTCCTACAATGAGCAGTTCTTC.

The J gene is TRBJ1-6, the V gene TRBV7-9, with TRBD1 as a possible D gene (5 bases). Trimming left V 5 bases short and J 0 bases short, with 14 bases between. Looked up from germline, CDR1 is SEHNR and CDR2 is FQNEAQ (reference sequence). This CDR3 spans 17 amino acids. CDR3 loop: CASSRDRASSYNSPLHF. The CDR3 coding sequence is TGTGCCAGCAGCCGGGACCGCGCGAGCTCCTATAATTCACCCCTCCACTTT.

This chain uses TRBV10-3 with TRBJ2-3; 11 positions agree with TRBD2. CDR3 length: 14 residues. From germline, CDR1 is ENHRY and CDR2 SYGVKD. V was clipped by 9 bases and J by 0 bases; unmatched bases: 2. DNA for the CDR3: TGTGCCATAACTAGCGGGGGAAGCACAGATACGCAGTATTTT. This codes for CAITSGGSTDTQYF.